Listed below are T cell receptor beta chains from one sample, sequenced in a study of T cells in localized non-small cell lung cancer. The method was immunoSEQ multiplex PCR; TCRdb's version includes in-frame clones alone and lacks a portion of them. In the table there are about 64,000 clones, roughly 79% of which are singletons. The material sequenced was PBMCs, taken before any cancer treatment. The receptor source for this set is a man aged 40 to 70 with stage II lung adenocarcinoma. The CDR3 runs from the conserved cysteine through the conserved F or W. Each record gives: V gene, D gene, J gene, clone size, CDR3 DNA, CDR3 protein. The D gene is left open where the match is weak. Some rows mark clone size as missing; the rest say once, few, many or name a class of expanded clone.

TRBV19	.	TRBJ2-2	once	TGTGCCAGTATGGGGCAGGGAGGCACCGGGGAGCTGTTTTTT	CASMGQGGTGELFF
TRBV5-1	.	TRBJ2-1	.	TGCGCCAGCAGGTGGGAGAGTTCTAACAATGAGCAGTTCTTC	CASRWESSNNEQFF
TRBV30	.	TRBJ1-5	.	TGTGCCTGGAGAGGGCAGGTCAATCAGCCCCAGCATTTT	CAWRGQVNQPQHF
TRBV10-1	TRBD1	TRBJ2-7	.	TGCGCCAGCAGTGAGTCGGTATTAGTGGACAGGTACTACGAGCAGTACTTC	CASSESVLVDRYYEQYF
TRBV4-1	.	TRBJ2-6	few	TGCGCCAGCAGCCGTAGCTCTGGGGCCAACGTCCTGACTTTC	CASSRSSGANVLTF
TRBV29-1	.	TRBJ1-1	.	TGCAGCGTTGATGGACAGCTGAACACTGAAGCTTTCTTT	CSVDGQLNTEAFF
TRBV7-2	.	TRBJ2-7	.	TGTGCCAGCAGCTTAGGGGACGGCGGGCTCTACGAGCAGTACTTC	CASSLGDGGLYEQYF
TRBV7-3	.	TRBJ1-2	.	TGTGCCAGCAGCCCACCGGACGGGGAGAACTATGGCTACACCTTC	CASSPPDGENYGYTF
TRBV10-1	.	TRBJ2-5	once	TGCGCCAGCAGTGAGTTAGCAGGGGCGCCCCAAGAGACCCAGTACTTC	CASSELAGAPQETQYF
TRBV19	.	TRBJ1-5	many	TGTGCCAGTAGTATCCAACACCGAAGCAATCAGCCCCAGCATTTT	CASSIQHRSNQPQHF
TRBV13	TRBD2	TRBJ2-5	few	TGTGCCAGCAGCGCGAAATTTAGCGGGAGCGCTCAAGAGACCCAGTACTTC	CASSAKFSGSAQETQYF
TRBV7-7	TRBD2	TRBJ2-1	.	TGTGCTAGCAGCGCGGGACTAGCGGGAATCAATGAGCAGTTCTTC	CASSAGLAGINEQFF
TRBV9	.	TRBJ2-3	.	TGTGCCAGCAGCTCAGGGGGGAGGGATACGCAGTATTTT	CASSSGGRDTQYF
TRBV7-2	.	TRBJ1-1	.	TGTGCCAGCAAGAGGACTGAGGACACTGAAGCTTTCTTT	CASKRTEDTEAFF
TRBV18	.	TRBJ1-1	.	TGTGCCAGCTCACCCCGACAGGTGGTGAACACTGAAGCTTTCTTT	CASSPRQVVNTEAFF
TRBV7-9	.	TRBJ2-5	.	TGTGCCAGCAGCTTAACGGGAGCGGAGACCCAGTACTTC	CASSLTGAETQYF
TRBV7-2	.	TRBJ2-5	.	TGTGCCAGCACCCTTGGGCGCGGGTCCCAAGAGACCCAGTACTTC	CASTLGRGSQETQYF
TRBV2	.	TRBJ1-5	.	TGTGCCAGCAGTGAACAGGAACCCCGGAGCAATCAGCCCCAGCATTTT	CASSEQEPRSNQPQHF
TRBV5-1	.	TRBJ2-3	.	TGCGCCAGCAGCTTAGGGGATACGCAGTATTTT	CASSLGDTQYF
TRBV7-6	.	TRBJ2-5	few	TGTGCCAGCAGCGGACTAGGACAGCCGCAAGAGACCCAGTACTTC	CASSGLGQPQETQYF
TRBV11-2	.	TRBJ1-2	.	TGTGCCAGCAGCCCCCAGGGAATCTATGGCTACACCTTC	CASSPQGIYGYTF
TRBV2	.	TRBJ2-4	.	TGTGCCAGCGTCTTAGGGGGGACCGTGGACATTCAGTACTTC	CASVLGGTVDIQYF
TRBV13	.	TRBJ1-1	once	TGTGCCAGCAGCTCAGCAGGGGACCTGAACACTGAAGCTTTCTTT	CASSSAGDLNTEAFF
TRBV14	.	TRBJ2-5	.	TGTGCCAGCAGCCCCCTAAGGGGGGGATCAGAGACCCAGTACTTC	CASSPLRGGSETQYF
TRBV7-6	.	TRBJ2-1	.	TGTGCCAGCAGCTTCTCGGGTTCTAATGAGCAGTTCTTC	CASSFSGSNEQFF
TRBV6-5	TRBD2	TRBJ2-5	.	TGTGCCAGCAGCTACGGGGGGGCAGGGGAGACCCAGTACTTC	CASSYGGAGETQYF
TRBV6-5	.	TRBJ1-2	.	TGTGCCAGCAGGCGAAACGGGGCACAGGGTGGCTACACCTTC	CASRRNGAQGGYTF
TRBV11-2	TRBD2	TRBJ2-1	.	TGTGCCAGCAGCTTAGGGGGGGGACGGAACAATGAGCAGTTCTTC	CASSLGGGRNNEQFF
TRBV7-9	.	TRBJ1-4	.	TGTGCCAGCAGCTTCGGACAGCCAGCAACTAATGAAAAACTGTTTTTT	CASSFGQPATNEKLFF
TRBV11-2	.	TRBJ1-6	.	TGTGCCAGCAGCCTCACTCCGGGGGCCAATTCACCCCTCCACTTT	CASSLTPGANSPLHF
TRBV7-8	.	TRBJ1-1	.	TGTGCCAGCAGCTTAGGGATAAGGGGTATGAACACTGAAGCTTTCTTT	CASSLGIRGMNTEAFF
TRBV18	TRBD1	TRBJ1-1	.	TGTGCCAGCTCACCACCTGACAGGGGGCGCGGCACTGAAGCTTTCTTT	CASSPPDRGRGTEAFF